This T cell receptor (beta chain) was captured in a study of cytomegalovirus exposure and HLA in healthy donors. J was trimmed by 0 bases and V by 8 bases; bases with no gene match: 3. Germline CDR1 reads MNHNS; CDR2 reads SASEGT. The length of the CDR3 is 14 residues. PCR amplification relied on 60 Vbeta primers (plus 13 Jbeta primers). Profiling relied on immunoSEQ multiplex PCR, and the TCRdb table lists in-frame clones only, not all of them. The sample records under 200,000 clones, 65% to 85% being singletons. General study points: Many donors carried some public TCRs, although rarity characterized most TCR sequences. It was reportedly the case that the classifier diagnosed cytomegalovirus status with high specificity and sensitivity. It was reported in a later analysis that an Asian-associated ancestry cluster showed fewer N-insertions than the roughly 620-donor mean. A missense DCLRE1C variant was associated with V- and J-gene trimming of TCR beta chains in a later analysis, and an independent cohort replicated the association.

Remarks on this clone: Antigen unknown.

The sequenced material came from PBMCs. This chain connects TRBV6-1 to TRBJ1-4; 7 nucleotides line up with TRBD1. The receptor was derived from a male donor in good health and CMV-seropositive. CDR3 nucleotide sequence: TGTGCCAGCCGACAGGGACCAACTAATGAAAAACTGTTTTTT. Translation: CASRQGPTNEKLFF.